Below, 18 T cell receptor beta chains from the same sample are listed, as sequenced in a study of post-analysis software for immune sequencing data. Researchers reported that TCR beta cDNA libraries carried unique molecular identifiers. TCRdb passed the PCR reads through MiXCR, listing each CDR3 protein once. The sample has about 570,000 distinct CDR3 sequences, about a third seen once. Findings of the study overall: Relative to controls, patients had a few TRBV segments at higher frequency, with TRBV5-6, TRBV5-1 and TRBV20-1 among these.

These receptors are not linked to any known antigen. The specimen was blood. The receptors were gathered from a girl aged 2 to 17 with multiple sclerosis.

The chain combines TRBV6-1 with TRBJ1-2, with TRBD1 matching 7 bases. This CDR3 comprises 13 residues. Germline CDR1 MNHNS, CDR2 SASEGT. Trimming cost V 7 bases and J 4 bases; bases outside gene matches: 6. The CDR3 DNA reads as TGTGCCAGCACCACGACAGGGACCTATGGCTACACCTTC. Residues: CASTTTGTYGYTF.

The genes are TRBV3-1 and TRBJ1-2; tentative D call: TRBD1 (5 bases). Trimming stripped 2 bases from V and 5 bases from J, with 18 bases between. The CDR3 is 16 amino acids. Germline V gene sequence: CDR1 LGHDT, CDR2 YNNKEL (reference sequence). The CDR3 sequence is CASSQRAGGVMYGYTF. The CDR3 nucleotides read TGTGCCAGCAGCCAACGTGCAGGAGGGGTAATGTATGGCTACACCTTC.

The rearrangement links TRBV29-1 to TRBJ2-3; D might be TRBD2 (6 bases). Looked up from germline, CDR1 is SQVTM and CDR2 is ANQGSEA. The CDR3 sequence is 11 residues long. CDR3 sequence reads: CTVAGTDTQYF. Here the CDR3 DNA reads TGCACCGTAGCGGGCACAGATACGCAGTATTTT.

This sequence joins TRBV3-1 and TRBJ1-1, with D possibly matching TRBD1 (5 bases). V dropped 0 bases and J dropped 1 base, with 12 bases sitting between them. The CDR3 sequence is 16 residues long. CDR1 LGHDT and CDR2 YNNKEL come from the germline V gene (reference sequence). In DNA form, the CDR3 reads TGTGCCAGCAGCCAAGACCTACACGGGACGAACACTGAAGCTTTCTTT. Encoded protein: CASSQDLHGTNTEAFF.

This chain connects TRBV5-1 to TRBJ2-1; 10 nucleotides line up with TRBD2. The CDR3 totals 16 residues. The J segment lost 0 bases and the V segment lost 7 bases, leaving 7 bases of the junction unmatched. Germline V CDR1 and CDR2: SGHRS, YFSETQ. The CDR3 region has the DNA TGCGCCAGCTTACCGAGCGGGGGGGCCTCCTACAATGAGCAGTTCTTC. Translation gives CASLPSGGASYNEQFF.

This clonotype was detected many times. V and J are TRBV7-2 and TRBJ2-3; perhaps D is TRBD1 or TRBD2 (5 bases each). The length of the CDR3 is 18 residues. Germline V gene sequence: CDR1 SGHTA, CDR2 FQGNSA. V dropped 1 base and J dropped 3 bases, with 20 bases sitting between them. The CDR3 coding sequence is TGTGCCAGCAGCTTAGTTCCAAGCGGTCGACCAGGGACAGATACGCAGTATTTT. Translated, it gives CASSLVPSGRPGTDTQYF.

The chain couples TRBV3-1 to TRBJ2-4; perhaps TRBD1 as D (5 bases). Trimming took off 2 bases at V and 9 bases at J, with 14 bases between the two ends. Germline CDR1 is LGHDT and CDR2 is YNNKEL (reference sequence). The CDR3 length is 14 residues. CDR3 sequence: CASSQFREHSIQYF. The CDR3 DNA follows: TGTGCCAGCAGCCAATTCAGGGAACATAGCATTCAGTACTTC. The entire variable domain, with the rest obtained from reference TRBV3-1 and TRBJ2-4, is as follows: DTAVSQTPKYLVTQMGNDKSIKCEQNLGHDTMYWYKQDSKKFLKIMFSYNNKELIINETVPNRFSPKSPDKAHLNLHINSLELGDSAVYFCASSQFREHSIQYFGAGTRLSVL.

This chain joins TRBV7-9 and TRBJ2-1, with unresolved D. Between the trimmed V and J ends, which lost 7 bases and 2 bases, there was a span of 18 bases. CDR1 and CDR2 (germline): SEHNR, FQNEAQ (reference sequence). This CDR3 has 16 residues. As DNA, the CDR3 is TGTGCCAGCAACACCCCACAACCGAGGCCCTACAATGAGCAGTTCTTC. Protein: CASNTPQPRPYNEQFF.

The chain combines TRBV20-1 with TRBJ2-1; 14 bases agree with TRBD2. Germline V gene data show CDR1 as DFQATT and CDR2 as SNEGSKA (reference sequence). The V gene end was trimmed by 6 bases and the J gene end by 0 bases; junction bases not matched to a gene: 7. The CDR3 runs 17 residues. The CDR3 spells CSAPRLAGGSSYNEQFF. DNA for the CDR3: TGCAGTGCCCCACGACTAGCGGGGGGGAGCTCCTACAATGAGCAGTTCTTC.

This clonotype occurred a few times. The rearrangement links TRBV2 to TRBJ2-3, with a weak D call TRBD2 (5 bases). Germline CDR1 is SNHLY and CDR2 is FYNNEI. Trimming removed 6 bases from V and 2 bases from J, with 15 bases in between. The CDR3 has 15 amino acids. CDR3 protein: CASRGRGGFTDTQYF. As DNA, the CDR3 is TGTGCCAGCAGGGGGAGAGGTGGATTCACAGATACGCAGTATTTT.

This clonotype was picked up a small number of times. The chain recombines TRBV6-2 or TRBV6-3 with TRBJ2-1; D call uncertain. Per the germline V gene, CDR1 is MNHEY and CDR2 is SVGEGT. The length of the CDR3 is 14 residues. Trimming pared 6 bases from V and 10 bases from J, leaving 19 bases between. The CDR3 DNA is TGTGCCAGCAGACGCTTGAATTGGGAAAGCGAGCAGTTCTTC. This translates into CASRRLNWESEQFF.

The rearrangement uses TRBV24-1 and TRBJ1-2; 7 bases agree with TRBD1. CDR3 size: 14 residues. V dropped 5 bases and J dropped 5; count of bases not matched to a gene: 7. CDR1 and CDR2 (germline): KGHDR, SFDVKD. The chain's CDR3 is CATSVGGAGYGYTF. The CDR3 DNA follows: TGTGCCACCAGTGTAGGGGGCGCTGGGTATGGCTACACCTTC.

The chain uses TRBV10-3 and TRBJ2-1, with 7 bases matching TRBD2. With 8 bases clipped from V and 0 bases from J, the junction kept 4 bases outside the gene matches. The CDR3 sequence is 14 residues long. Germline lookup yields CDR1 ENHRY and CDR2 SYGVKD. The DNA for the CDR3 is TGTGCCATCGTGGGGAGGGCCTCCTACAATGAGCAGTTCTTC. It encodes CAIVGRASYNEQFF.

In its sample, this clonotype was seen a few times. This chain joins TRBV6-1 and TRBJ2-7; D is possibly TRBD2 (6 bases). CDR1 and CDR2 (germline): MNHNS, SASEGT. The CDR3 extends over 15 amino acids. V was pared by 5 bases and J by 0 bases, with 14 bases between. CDR3 region: CASSTTGRSSYEQYF. CDR3 DNA sequence: TGTGCCAGCAGTACAACTGGGAGGAGCTCCTACGAGCAGTACTTC.

This clonotype has at least ten counts. V and J are TRBV6-1 and TRBJ2-1; possible D gene TRBD2, 6 bases. The germline V gene encodes CDR1 MNHNS and CDR2 SASEGT. This CDR3 contains 17 residues. The V and J ends lost 5 bases and 6 bases respectively, with 23 bases between them. The CDR3: CASSLFSLGGMGNEQFF. In DNA form, the CDR3 reads TGTGCCAGCAGTCTATTCTCACTGGGGGGAATGGGCAATGAGCAGTTCTTC.

The genes are TRBV5-1 and TRBJ2-5; the D is unclear. Germline V gives CDR1 SGHRS, CDR2 YFSETQ. The CDR3 is made up of 16 amino acids. Trimming removed 5 bases at V and 5 bases at J, with 22 bases between. CDR3 sequence (DNA): TGCGCCAGCAGTAGGGCCGGCGGCAGATTTTATGAGACCCAGTACTTC. As protein: CASSRAGGRFYETQYF.

This clonotype was counted many times. CDR3: CASSYSRGSSYEQYF. CDR3 nucleotide sequence: TGTGCCAGCAGTTACTCGAGAGGCAGCTCCTACGAGCAGTACTTC. The rearrangement uses TRBV6-5 and TRBJ2-7; D is unclear. Trimming took 0 bases from V and 0 from J, leaving 9 bases between them. The CDR3 has 15 residues. Germline CDR1 reads MNHEY; CDR2 reads SVGAGI.

This clonotype came up a few times. J is TRBJ2-6 and V is TRBV6-1; 8 nucleotides line up with TRBD1. The V gene's germline CDR1 is MNHNS and CDR2 SASEGT. The CDR3 length is 17 residues. The ends lost 5 bases at V and 0 bases at J; junction bases unmatched: 6. The CDR3 region is CASSPGTGDSGANVLTF. The CDR3 DNA reads as TGTGCCAGCAGTCCCGGGACAGGTGACTCTGGGGCCAACGTCCTGACTTTC.